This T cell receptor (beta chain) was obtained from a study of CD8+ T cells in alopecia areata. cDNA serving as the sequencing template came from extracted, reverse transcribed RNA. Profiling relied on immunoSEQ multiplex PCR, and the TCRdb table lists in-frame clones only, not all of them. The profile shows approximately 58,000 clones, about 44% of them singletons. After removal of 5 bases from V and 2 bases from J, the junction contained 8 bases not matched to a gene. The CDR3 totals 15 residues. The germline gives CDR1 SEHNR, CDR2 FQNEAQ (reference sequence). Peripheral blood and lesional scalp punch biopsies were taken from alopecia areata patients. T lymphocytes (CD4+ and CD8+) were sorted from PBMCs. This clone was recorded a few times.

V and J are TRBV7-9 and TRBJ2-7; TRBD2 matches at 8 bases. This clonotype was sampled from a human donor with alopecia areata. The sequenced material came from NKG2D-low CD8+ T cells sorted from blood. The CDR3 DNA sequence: TGTGCCAGCAGCGCAAGCGGGAGTGGGGCCTACGAGCAGTACTTC. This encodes CASSASGSGAYEQYF.